Given below is one TCR beta chain in context. The target of this receptor is not known. Nothing much larger sits one base from this clone, and base qualities are not available. The data stem from a study of blood T cell repertoires in COVID-19 (dated by TCRdb to the early 2020s). General notes on the study: Samples from collaborators originated in the United States, Italy and Spain and spanned both the acute and convalescent phases of COVID-19. The prospective study material was composed of cDNA or gDNA derived from T cells, B-cell-depleted T cells, or PBMCs. Subjects who had been exposed to COVID-19, were actively infected with it, or had recovered from it provided the deeply sampled blood TCRbeta repertoires that made up the dataset. The repertoires were released in a freely available public database meant as a resource for research on the immune response to SARS-CoV-2. The samples were drawn from the first 160 participants of the ongoing ImmuneRACE study and from roughly 1,300 subjects provided by 6 global collaborators. A de-identified subject ID, COVID-19 status, age in years and sex were almost always included in the sample metadata. Where available, HLA class I and class II types were obtained from metadata supplied by the sample provider rather than from assay-based typing.

The immunoSEQ Assay, a bias-controlled multiplex PCR, was used to amplify TCRbeta CDR3 regions from genomic DNA. Per the authors' processing: The number of nucleated cells in each sample was estimated from the amplification of reference gene primers within the assay. To quantify the absolute abundance of each unique TCRbeta CDR3 rearrangement, sequence reads were collapsed and filtered. Productive Simpson clonality was computed per sample as the square root of Simpson's diversity index over productive rearrangements. TCRdb took over this immuneACCESS table, retaining in-frame rearrangements with V and J assigned. Such tables are incomplete; in checked studies, under half of the missing clones stem from an unresolved V gene, and the remainder is unexplained. D and trimming were read from the DNA, whereas the V and J calls and clone size are those reported in that table. The sample contains about 160,000 clones, approximately 80% of them found a single time. The ten top clones hold roughly 8% of the sample.

The germline V gene specifies LGHNA as CDR1 and YNFKEQ as CDR2. Including cysteine and phenylalanine, the CDR3 has 16 amino acids. CDR3 DNA is the only sequence kept; it has 48 bases, read in frame from the first base. V loses 3 bases at its end and J loses 4 bases; junction bases beyond the gene matches: 8. The paper as a whole reports these results and caveats: How much clinical and demographic metadata was included differed by source and by participant, and the metadata was provided uncurated.

The collaborating institutions used their own protocols to collect whole blood in K2EDTA tubes. Collaborator samples were shipped for TCRbeta analysis as frozen whole blood, isolated PBMCs, or DNA extracted from either sample type. The source material was peripheral blood. This sequence uses TRBV4-2 and TRBJ2-3; 9 of the junction bases match TRBD2. This sequence was found in a man between 60 and 70 years old with acute or convalescent COVID-19. In nucleotide form, the sequence is TGTGCCAGCAGCCACGTAAGCGGGGGGATCGCAGATACGCAGTATTTT. Its translation reads: CASSHVSGGIADTQYF.